The 2 T cell receptor beta chains given below trace back to one sample, sequenced in a study of CD8 T cells in ankylosing spondylitis. TCRdb fed the 5' RACE reads into MiXCR, producing one record per CDR3 protein. This repertoire shows 340,000 or so distinct CDR3 sequences, 14% to 15% found once; its top ten account for about 1%. The specimen sequenced was blood, either unsorted or a sorted T cell fraction (not recorded which). These receptors originate from a male donor with ankylosing spondylitis or in good health (not recorded which).

This clonotype showed up just a few times. The chain links TRBV24-1 to TRBJ2-3; D not certain. Trimming took off 12 bases at V and 1 base at J, with 13 bases between the two ends. Germline-derived CDR1 and CDR2 are KGHDR and SFDVKD. The CDR3 has 13 residues. The CDR3 protein is CAASQFGTDTQYF. CDR3 in DNA: TGTGCCGCCTCGCAGTTCGGCACAGATACGCAGTATTTT.

The chain links TRBV3-1 to TRBJ1-2; 7 bases agree with TRBD1. Germline loops: CDR1 LGHDT, CDR2 YNNKEL (reference sequence). With V trimmed by 3 bases and J by 4 bases, 8 bases remained unmatched. The CDR3 spans 15 residues. CDR3 DNA: TGTGCCAGCAGCCAGGCGGACAGGCCCTTCTATGGCTACACCTTC. Protein product: CASSQADRPFYGYTF.